What follows are 32 T cell receptor beta chains derived from one specimen sequenced in a study of blood T cell repertoires in COVID-19. Assay: immunoSEQ multiplex PCR; the TCRdb copy retains only in-frame clones and omits some. Among 250,000 or so clones, around 86% were seen once, and the ten largest hold approximately 7.2%. The specimen was peripheral blood. These receptor sequences come from a woman between 70 and 85 years old with active or convalescent COVID-19.

This clone was seen only once. CDR3 sequence (DNA): TGTGCCACCAGTGGCAACAGGGGAAAACCCTACGAGCAGTACTTC. It translates to CATSGNRGKPYEQYF. This sequence joins TRBV24-1 and TRBJ2-7; 7 bases align to TRBD1. CDR3 length: 15 amino acids. Per the germline V gene, CDR1 is KGHDR and CDR2 is SFDVKD. The V and J ends lost 5 bases and 2 bases, in that order; junction bases with no gene match: 8.

The chain links TRBV27 to TRBJ2-7; D gene unclear. Between the trimmed V and J ends, which lost 7 bases and 2 bases, there was a span of 12 bases. Germline CDR1 reads MNHEY; CDR2 reads SMNVEV (reference sequence). The CDR3 runs to 13 residues. The CDR3 bases are TGTGCCAGCAAGCGCCCGGGTCCCTACGAGCAGTACTTC. Its translation: CASKRPGPYEQYF.

The V gene is TRBV20-1, the J gene TRBJ1-6; no firm D call. CDR1 and CDR2 (germline): DFQATT, SNEGSKA (reference sequence). Between the trimmed V and J ends, which lost 5 bases and 14 bases, there was a span of 10 bases. This CDR3 region has 10 residues. The chain's CDR3 is CSARVEALHF. In nucleotides, the CDR3 is TGCAGTGCTCGTGTAGAGGCCCTCCACTTT.

This clone has just one count. The V and J genes are TRBV20-1 and TRBJ1-2; 7 positions match TRBD1. Germline V gene data show CDR1 as DFQATT and CDR2 as SNEGSKA (reference sequence). The CDR3 spans 11 residues. Trimming took 6 bases from V and 7 from J; bases not matched to a gene: 5. DNA for the CDR3: TGCAGTGCCGACTCAGGGGGTGGCTACACCTTC. Encoded protein: CSADSGGGYTF.

The gene calls are TRBV9 and TRBJ1-2; the D gene is possibly TRBD1 (5 bases). The V end was cut by 4 bases, the J end by 8 bases, with 18 bases between. Germline V gene lookup returns CDR1 SGDLS and CDR2 YYNGEE. The CDR3 runs to 14 residues. CDR3: CASSPREGGQGYTF. CDR3 DNA sequence: TGTGCCAGCAGCCCCCGGGAGGGCGGACAAGGCTACACCTTC.

In DNA, the CDR3 is TGTGCCAGTAGTTTGGGCAGGGAAGCTTTCTTT. Translating gives CASSLGREAFF. The V and J genes are TRBV19 and TRBJ1-1; D is ambiguous. The CDR3 consists of 11 residues. Trimming removed 5 bases at V and 8 bases at J, with 9 bases between. Germline V gene data show CDR1 as LNHDA and CDR2 as SQIVND (reference sequence).

The chain combines TRBV15 with TRBJ2-5; 8 bases align to TRBD1. There are 14 residues in the CDR3. CDR1 LNHNV and CDR2 YYDKDF come from the germline V gene (reference sequence). Losses at the gene ends were 2 bases for V and 4 bases for J; bases not matched to a gene: 3. The CDR3 nucleotides are TGTGCCACCAGCAGACTCGACAGGGGAGAGACCCAGTACTTC. Its translation: CATSRLDRGETQYF.

This chain joins TRBV6-6 and TRBJ1-5, with D possibly matching TRBD1 (6 bases). Deletions cut 5 bases from V and 0 bases from J, with 29 bases between. The CDR3 has 21 residues. Looked up from germline, CDR1 is MNHNY and CDR2 is SVGAGI (reference sequence). The CDR3 region is CASSHRATEFGTNPSNQPQHF. In DNA form, the CDR3 reads TGTGCCAGCAGTCATCGAGCGACGGAATTCGGGACAAATCCTAGCAATCAGCCCCAGCATTTT.

This clone was seen only once. The CDR3 coding sequence is TGTGCCAGCAGCGTACATAGCGGGGAGGACAATGAGCAGTTCTTC. Its translation: CASSVHSGEDNEQFF. The chain joins TRBV9 to TRBJ2-1, with TRBD2 matching over 8 bases. V lost 1 base, J lost 5 bases, and 5 bases stayed unmatched. From germline, CDR1 is SGDLS and CDR2 YYNGEE. The CDR3 has 15 amino acids.

The gene calls are TRBV6-2 or TRBV6-3 and TRBJ2-7; 7 bases match TRBD1. V shed 3 bases and J 3 bases; nucleotides not matched to a gene: 8. CDR1 and CDR2 (germline): MNHEY, SVGEGT. There are 15 residues in the CDR3. Here the CDR3 DNA reads TGTGCCAGCAGTTATTCCGACAGGGCTAACTACGAGCAGTACTTC. Translation gives CASSYSDRANYEQYF.

In DNA, the CDR3 is TGTGCCAGCAACCTAGGACAGGGGTTCAATTCACCCCTCCACTTT. The encoded protein is CASNLGQGFNSPLHF. The chain combines TRBV5-6 with TRBJ1-6; the match to TRBD1 covers 9 bases. There are 15 residues in the CDR3. Germline V gene data show CDR1 as SGHDT and CDR2 as YYEEEE. With 6 bases clipped from V and 7 bases from J, the junction kept 8 bases outside the gene matches.

The V and J genes are TRBV5-6 and TRBJ1-1, with D possibly being TRBD1 (5 bases). The CDR3 has 14 amino acids. Per the germline V gene, CDR1 is SGHDT and CDR2 is YYEEEE. Trimming left V 4 bases short and J 2 bases short, with 12 bases between. The chain's CDR3 is CASSGRVKNTEAFF. CDR3 DNA: TGTGCCAGCAGCGGCAGGGTTAAAAACACTGAAGCTTTCTTT.

The chain joins TRBV6-2 or TRBV6-3 to TRBJ1-2, with TRBD1 matching over 7 bases. Trimming took 0 bases from V and 8 from J; bases not matched to a gene: 9. Germline values: CDR1 MNHEY, CDR2 SVGEGT. The CDR3 has 15 residues. The CDR3 here is CASSYSTATGPGYTF. Written as DNA, the CDR3 is TGTGCCAGCAGTTACTCGACGGCGACAGGGCCCGGCTACACCTTC.

The rearrangement uses TRBV6-2 or TRBV6-3 and TRBJ1-2; D remains unclear. Trimming shortened V by 2 bases and J by 5 bases, and 15 bases separated the two germline ends. The CDR3 is made up of 15 amino acids. Per the germline V gene, CDR1 is MNHEY and CDR2 is SVGEGT. The CDR3, as DNA: TGTGCCAGCAGTTACGCGAGCTATCAACCGTATGGCTACACCTTC. It encodes CASSYASYQPYGYTF.

This clone was detected once. The chain combines TRBV10-3 with TRBJ2-6, with D maybe TRBD1 (6 bases). V lost 3 bases and J lost 0, with 21 bases in between. The CDR3 is made up of 20 amino acids. Germline V gives CDR1 ENHRY, CDR2 SYGVKD. CDR3 DNA sequence: TGTGCCATCAGTGATAGGGTGGGGGAGACAGGTTTCTCTGGGGCCAACGTCCTGACTTTC. Its protein product is CAISDRVGETGFSGANVLTF.

The chain recombines TRBV5-1 with TRBJ2-2, with D unresolved. CDR1 is SGHRS and CDR2 is YFSETQ in the germline V gene. CDR3 length: 12 amino acids. V was trimmed by 2 bases and J by 4 bases, leaving 3 bases between them. CDR3 sequence reads: CASSLATGELFF. CDR3 in DNA: TGCGCCAGCAGCTTAGCCACCGGGGAGCTGTTTTTT.

This clone was found a few times. The chain is built from TRBV7-2 and TRBJ2-7; D uncertain. With 5 bases removed from V and 1 base from J, the gap between germline ends came to 12 bases. There are 14 residues in the CDR3. CDR1 and CDR2 from the germline V gene are SGHTA and FQGNSA. CDR3 nucleotide sequence: TGTGCCAGCAGCCCGGTGACTCTTTCCTACGAGCAGTACTTC. This encodes CASSPVTLSYEQYF. The entire variable domain, with the rest obtained from reference TRBV7-2 and TRBJ2-7, is as follows: GAGVSQSPSNKVTEKGKDVELRCDPISGHTALYWYRQSLGQGLEFLIYFQGNSAPDKSGLPSDRFSAERTGGSVSTLTIQRTQQEDSAVYLCASSPVTLSYEQYFGPGTRLTVT.

The CDR3 reads CASSDTGTGANVLTF. CDR3 nucleotides: TGTGCCAGCAGTGACACAGGGACTGGGGCCAACGTCCTGACTTTC. This rearrangement joins TRBV25-1 to TRBJ2-6; the D gene is possibly TRBD1 (6 bases). Germline V lookup: CDR1 MGHDK, CDR2 SYGVNS. Trimming pared 3 bases from V and 2 bases from J, leaving 8 bases between. The CDR3 spans 15 residues. Drawing the rest from reference TRBV25-1 and TRBJ2-6, the complete variable domain is EADIYQTPRYLVIGTGKKITLECSQTMGHDKMYWYQQDPGMELHLIHYSYGVNSTEKGDLSSESTVSRIRTEHFPLTLESARPSHTSQYLCASSDTGTGANVLTFGAGSRLTVL.

The chain links TRBV5-8 to TRBJ1-4; no clear D. The CDR3 sequence is 14 residues long. V lost 3 bases to trimming and J lost 5 bases, with 11 bases between them. Per germline, CDR1 SGHTS and CDR2 YDEGEE. DNA of the CDR3: TGTGCCAGCAGCTGGGAGGGTGTCAATGAAAAACTGTTTTTT. Amino acids: CASSWEGVNEKLFF.

The chain joins TRBV6-5 to TRBJ2-5, with D maybe TRBD1 (6 bases). The germline V gene has CDR1 MNHEY and CDR2 SVGAGI. The CDR3 is made up of 15 amino acids. V was trimmed by 5 bases and J by 4 bases, leaving 17 bases between them. DNA for the CDR3: TGTGCCAGCAGTACAACAGGGTCGGAGACAGAGACCCAGTACTTC. The encoded protein is CASSTTGSETETQYF.

The chain combines TRBV11-2 with TRBJ1-1; 7 bases fit TRBD1. The CDR3 loop spans 14 amino acids. Germline assignment: CDR1 SGHAT and CDR2 FQNNGV. V lost 5 bases and J lost 0; bases outside the gene matches: 3. This CDR3 reads CASSLTGLNTEAFF. The DNA for the CDR3 is TGTGCCAGCAGCCTGACAGGGCTGAACACTGAAGCTTTCTTT. The full variable domain, completed using reference TRBV11-2 and TRBJ1-1, is EAGVAQSPRYKIIEKRQSVAFWCNPISGHATLYWYQQILGQGPKLLIQFQNNGVVDDSQLPKDRFSAERLKGVDSTLKIQPAKLEDSAVYLCASSLTGLNTEAFFGQGTRLTVV.

The chain recombines TRBV6-4 with TRBJ1-6, with TRBD1 identical over 7 bases. After removal of 7 bases from V and 7 bases from J, the junction contained 10 bases not matched to a gene. The CDR3 contains 15 residues. Germline V lookup: CDR1 MRHNA, CDR2 SNTAGT. The CDR3 DNA follows: TGTGCCAGCAACCGCGAGGGGGCTGTAAATTCACCCCTCCACTTT. Amino acids: CASNREGAVNSPLHF.

The rearrangement uses TRBV12-5 and TRBJ1-5; 9 bases match TRBD1. This CDR3 region has 17 residues. Trimming removed 0 bases from V and 5 bases from J; junction bases left unmatched: 8. Germline V gene lookup returns CDR1 LGHNT and CDR2 FRNRAP. The CDR3 DNA reads as TGTGCTAGTGGTTTGGTACTGGGACAGGGAGGGGATCAGCCCCAGCATTTT. This translates into CASGLVLGQGGDQPQHF.

This clone was recorded a few times. The CDR3: CASSQGREPIKAFF. CDR3 nucleotides: TGTGCCAGCAGCCAAGGCCGGGAACCGATTAAAGCTTTCTTT. The chain joins TRBV3-1 (or the pseudogene TRBV3-2) to TRBJ1-1; D unclear. The CDR3 extends over 14 amino acids. Germline V gene lookup returns CDR1 LGHDT and CDR2 YNNKEL (reference sequence). With 1 base removed from V and 9 bases from J, the gap between germline ends came to 15 bases.

The J gene is TRBJ1-2, the V gene TRBV5-1, with 10 bases that match TRBD1. V gave up 0 bases and J gave up 7 bases; unmatched junction bases: 6. The CDR3 contains 15 residues. Germline V gene lookup returns CDR1 SGHRS and CDR2 YFSETQ. The CDR3 is CASSLDQTGGGGYTF. CDR3 in DNA: TGCGCCAGCAGCTTGGACCAGACAGGGGGCGGTGGCTACACCTTC. The full variable domain, in which reference TRBV5-1 and TRBJ1-2 provide the parts outside the CDR3, is KAGVTQTPRYLIKTRGQQVTLSCSPISGHRSVSWYQQTPGQGLQFLFEYFSETQRNKGNFPGRFSGRQFSNSRSEMNVSTLELGDSALYLCASSLDQTGGGGYTFGSGTRLTVV.

This clone was recorded only once. This sequence joins TRBV6-5 and TRBJ2-1, with D perhaps TRBD1 (7 bases). This CDR3 has 12 residues. Germline V CDR1 and CDR2: MNHEY, SVGAGI. Between the trimmed V and J ends, which lost 6 bases and 13 bases, there was a span of 16 bases. This chain's CDR3 is CASRGGQFLQFF. The DNA of the CDR3 is TGTGCCAGCAGGGGGGGACAGTTTTTACAGTTCTTC.

The chain recombines TRBV19 with TRBJ1-3; D remains ambiguous. The V gene's germline CDR1 is LNHDA and CDR2 SQIVND (reference sequence). The CDR3 runs to 14 residues. Trimming pared 10 bases from V and 4 bases from J, leaving 17 bases between. The CDR3 region is CAMLLRLGGNTIYF. In DNA form, the CDR3 reads TGTGCCATGCTCCTCCGGCTAGGCGGAAACACCATATATTTT. Drawing the rest from reference TRBV19 and TRBJ1-3, the complete variable domain is DGGITQSPKYLFRKEGQNVTLSCEQNLNHDAMYWYRQDPGQGLRLIYYSQIVNDFQKGDIAEGYSVSREKKESFPLTVTSAQKNPTAFYLCAMLLRLGGNTIYFGEGSWLTVV.

This clone was picked up a small number of times. The rearrangement links TRBV10-3 to TRBJ1-2; 9 bases align to TRBD1. V was pared by 6 bases and J by 0 bases, with 2 bases of the junction left unmatched. The V gene's germline CDR1 is ENHRY and CDR2 SYGVKD. The CDR3 runs 14 residues. The CDR3 region is CAIRTGGTNYGYTF. CDR3 DNA sequence: TGTGCCATCAGGACAGGGGGTACTAACTATGGCTACACCTTC.

The chain joins TRBV19 to TRBJ1-4; D is ambiguous. V lost 5 bases and J lost 8, with 15 bases in between. In germline, CDR1 is LNHDA, CDR2 SQIVND (reference sequence). This CDR3 spans 14 amino acids. In DNA form, the CDR3 reads TGTGCCAGTAGTCGAGGCCTACGAGGGGAAAAACTGTTTTTT. It encodes CASSRGLRGEKLFF. Filled out from reference TRBV19 and TRBJ1-4, the complete variable domain reads DGGITQSPKYLFRKEGQNVTLSCEQNLNHDAMYWYRQDPGQGLRLIYYSQIVNDFQKGDIAEGYSVSREKKESFPLTVTSAQKNPTAFYLCASSRGLRGEKLFFGSGTQLSVL.

The DNA of the CDR3 is TGTGCCAGCAGCCAAGCGGACTTTACCTCGCCACCCCTCCACTTT. Translated, it gives CASSQADFTSPPLHF. This sequence joins TRBV3-1 (or the pseudogene TRBV3-2) and TRBJ1-6; D unclear. The germline V gene has CDR1 LGHDT and CDR2 YNNKEL (reference sequence). There are 15 residues in the CDR3. Deletions cut 1 base from V and 11 bases from J, with 15 bases between.

This chain links TRBV7-8 with TRBJ2-7; D possibly corresponds to TRBD2 (7 bases). Germline V gene data show CDR1 as SGHVS and CDR2 as FQNEAQ. The ends were cut back, 4 bases at V and 6 bases at J, with 10 bases in the middle. The CDR3 sequence is 12 residues long. CDR3 sequence reads: CASSSRGAEQYF. CDR3 DNA: TGTGCCAGCAGCTCCCGGGGGGCCGAGCAGTACTTC.

This chain joins TRBV6-1 and TRBJ2-7; possible D gene TRBD1, 6 bases. V gave up 1 base and J gave up 3 bases, with 7 bases separating them. The CDR3 has 13 amino acids. Germline loops: CDR1 MNHNS, CDR2 SASEGT. The CDR3 protein is CASSEGTVYEQYF. The DNA of the CDR3 is TGTGCCAGCAGTGAAGGGACAGTCTACGAGCAGTACTTC.